These 16 T cell receptor beta chains originate from one sample sequenced in a study of beta chain features in type 1 diabetes. Findings of the study overall: Patients with Type 1 diabetes showed moderately but significantly shorter TCRB CDR3s in all four CD4+ subsets.

Expressed TCRB transcripts were sequenced, since all the RNA that had been isolated was reverse transcribed. Libraries were prepared by immunoSEQ multiplex PCR; TCRdb keeps only in-frame clonotypes and omits some of them. The profile covers some 350,000 clones, with 8.5% to 10% appearing a single time and less than 0.65% taken by the ten largest. These receptors' antigens are unknown. Source material: central memory CD4+ T cells from blood. Source of these receptors: a man aged 25 to 45 with type 1 diabetes.

The J gene is TRBJ1-3, the V gene TRBV18; D gene uncertain. The CDR3 extends over 18 amino acids. V gave up 6 bases and J gave up 0 bases, with 21 bases separating them. Per the germline V gene, CDR1 is KGHSH and CDR2 is LQKENI. CDR3 DNA sequence: TGTGCCAGCTCCCCGGGGTCTCCCGGAGCCTTCTCTGGAAACACCATATATTTT. Translating it yields CASSPGSPGAFSGNTIYF.

This clone was seen only a few times. The rearrangement links TRBV4-2 to TRBJ2-7; 8 bases match TRBD1. V lost 1 base, J lost 0 bases, and 5 bases stayed unmatched. Germline V gives CDR1 LGHNA, CDR2 YNFKEQ. The CDR3 runs to 16 residues. CDR3 DNA: TGTGCCAGCAGCCAAGGCCCGGACAGGGCCTCCTACGAGCAGTACTTC. Amino acid sequence: CASSQGPDRASYEQYF.

The rearrangement joins TRBV7-9 to TRBJ2-7; 8 bases map to TRBD2. CDR1 is SEHNR and CDR2 is FQNEAQ in the germline V gene (reference sequence). This CDR3 region has 13 residues. J was trimmed by 5 bases and V by 2 bases; bases with no gene match: 2. The CDR3 sequence is CASSLTLADEQYF. The CDR3 coding sequence is TGTGCCAGCAGCTTAACACTAGCGGACGAGCAGTACTTC.

In DNA form, the CDR3 reads TGTGCCAGCTGGGACAGAGATTTTATCACAGATACGCAGTATTTT. It translates to CASWDRDFITDTQYF. The chain has TRBV6-5 and TRBJ2-3, with TRBD1 matching 7 bases. This CDR3 region has 15 residues. Germline CDR1 is MNHEY and CDR2 is SVGAGI. V lost 8 bases, J lost 2 bases, and 10 bases stayed unmatched.

A note on this clone: One base away lies a much larger clone, so this may be a sequencing read error. Other DNA sequences within the sample encode an identical CDR3. The chain has TRBV5-6 and TRBJ2-7, with D perhaps matching TRBD1 (5 bases). This CDR3 has 11 residues. Trimming stripped 3 bases from V and 4 bases from J, with 5 bases between. Germline values: CDR1 SGHDT, CDR2 YYEEEE. CDR3 sequence (DNA): TGTGCCAGCAGCTCAGGGTACGAGCAGTACTTC. Amino acids: CASSSGYEQYF.

The rearrangement links TRBV27 to TRBJ2-3; perhaps TRBD2 as D (5 bases). The CDR3 totals 15 residues. The germline CDR1 and CDR2 sequences are MNHEY and SMNVEV (reference sequence). Trimming took off 6 bases at V and 4 bases at J, with 17 bases between the two ends. The CDR3 sequence: CASRGLLGVADTQYF. CDR3 bases: TGTGCCAGCAGGGGTTTACTCGGGGTTGCAGATACGCAGTATTTT.

V and J are TRBV6-6 and TRBJ1-5; D is perhaps TRBD1 (6 bases). Germline loops: CDR1 MNHNY, CDR2 SVGAGI (reference sequence). This CDR3 comprises 15 residues. V dropped 0 bases and J dropped 4 bases, with 10 bases sitting between them. In DNA form, the CDR3 reads TGTGCCAGCAGTTACTCTGGGGGCCCGAATCAGCCCCAGCATTTT. Encoded protein: CASSYSGGPNQPQHF.

This clone was detected a few times. V gene TRBV27 combines with J gene TRBJ2-1, with 9 bases aligning to TRBD2. Trimming took 9 bases from V and 7 from J; bases not matched to a gene: 25. Per the germline V gene, CDR1 is MNHEY and CDR2 is SMNVEV (reference sequence). CDR3 length: 19 residues. CDR3 region: CASSSQWASGISLLNEQFF. For the CDR3, the DNA is TGTGCCAGTAGCTCCCAGTGGGCTAGCGGGATCTCCCTCTTGAATGAGCAGTTCTTC.

Concerning this clone itself: This sequence is one base from a far larger clone and is likely a read error. The rearrangement joins TRBV6-1 to TRBJ2-5; TRBD2 is a possible D gene (6 bases). In germline, CDR1 is MNHNS, CDR2 SASEGT. V lost 4 bases to trimming and J lost 0 bases, with 9 bases between them. The CDR3 spans 14 residues. CDR3 DNA sequence: TGTGCCAGCAGTGGACAGCGGGACCAAGAGACCCAGTACTTC. Protein: CASSGQRDQETQYF.

This chain links TRBV9 with TRBJ2-3; 10 bases line up with TRBD1. V lost 8 bases and J lost 0; bases outside the gene matches: 6. In germline, CDR1 is SGDLS, CDR2 YYNGEE. The CDR3 runs 15 residues. The CDR3 bases are TGTGCCAGTAAGACAGGGGGCAGGAGCACAGATACGCAGTATTTT. Protein: CASKTGGRSTDTQYF.

In its sample, this clone was seen a few times. V gene TRBV11-3 combines with J gene TRBJ2-1; 8 bases match TRBD2. The CDR3 contains 14 residues. J was trimmed by 6 bases and V by 4 bases; bases with no gene match: 5. The germline gives CDR1 SGHNT, CDR2 YENEEA. CDR3 sequence (DNA): TGTGCCAGCAGCTCAGGACTAGCAGTCAATGAGCAGTTCTTC. Residues: CASSSGLAVNEQFF.

Ten or more counts support this clone. This chain uses TRBV2 with TRBJ2-7; 12 bases align to TRBD2. Trimming cost V 5 bases and J 2 bases; bases outside gene matches: 1. The CDR3 has 14 residues. CDR1 SNHLY and CDR2 FYNNEI come from the germline V gene. In DNA, the CDR3 is TGTGCCAGCAGTCGACTAGCGGGAGCCTACGAGCAGTACTTC. It is translated as CASSRLAGAYEQYF.

This clone occurred a few times. The chain is built from TRBV7-2 and TRBJ2-1, with D unresolved. Germline V lookup: CDR1 SGHTA, CDR2 FQGNSA. The CDR3 consists of 15 residues. V was trimmed by 1 base and J by 0 bases, leaving 7 bases between them. The CDR3 region is CASSLGLSSYNEQFF. The CDR3 DNA follows: TGTGCCAGCAGCTTAGGGCTGAGCTCCTACAATGAGCAGTTCTTC.

This clone was seen only a few times. This chain links TRBV7-2 with TRBJ2-7, with D perhaps matching TRBD1 or TRBD2 (6 bases each). The CDR3 is 15 amino acids. V was trimmed by 1 base and J by 4 bases, leaving 14 bases between them. Per the germline V gene, CDR1 is SGHTA and CDR2 is FQGNSA. CDR3 sequence: CASSLGSGAQYEQYF. CDR3 coding DNA: TGTGCCAGCAGCTTAGGGTCGGGGGCGCAATACGAGCAGTACTTC.

The V gene is TRBV7-6, the J gene TRBJ2-5, with D perhaps TRBD1 or TRBD2 (5 bases each). CDR3 length: 16 residues. V lost 2 bases and J 4 bases, leaving 17 bases between the germline ends. The germline V gene has CDR1 SGHVS and CDR2 FNYEAQ. The CDR3 coding sequence is TGTGCCAGCAGCTTATTTAGCGAGGGGCTTGGAGAGACCCAGTACTTC. Its protein is CASSLFSEGLGETQYF.

V is TRBV7-2 and J is TRBJ2-7, with 10 bases identical to TRBD1. CDR1 and CDR2 (germline): SGHTA, FQGNSA. There are 15 residues in the CDR3. V trimming: 6 bases; J trimming: 3 bases; junction bases outside the gene matches: 8. Here the CDR3 DNA reads TGTGCCAGCAGTCCTCGGACAGGGGGGGACTACGAGCAGTACTTC. This translates into CASSPRTGGDYEQYF.